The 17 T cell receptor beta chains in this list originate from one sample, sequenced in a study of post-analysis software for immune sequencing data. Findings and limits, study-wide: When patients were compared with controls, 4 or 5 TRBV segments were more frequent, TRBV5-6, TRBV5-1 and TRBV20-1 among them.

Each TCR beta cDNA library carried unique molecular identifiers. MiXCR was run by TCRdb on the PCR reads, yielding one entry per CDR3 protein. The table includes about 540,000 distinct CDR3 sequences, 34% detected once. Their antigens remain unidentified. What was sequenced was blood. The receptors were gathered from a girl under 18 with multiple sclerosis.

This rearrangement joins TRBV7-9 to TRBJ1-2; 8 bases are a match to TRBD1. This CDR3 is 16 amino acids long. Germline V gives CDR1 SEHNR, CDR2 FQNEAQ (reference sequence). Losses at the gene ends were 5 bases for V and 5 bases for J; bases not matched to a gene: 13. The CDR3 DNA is TGTGCCAGCAGCCCTCAGGACAGGGCCATTTTATATGGCTACACCTTC. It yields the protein CASSPQDRAILYGYTF. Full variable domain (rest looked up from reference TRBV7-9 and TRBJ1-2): DTGVSQNPRHKITKRGQNVTFRCDPISEHNRLYWYRQTLGQGPEFLTYFQNEAQLEKSRLLSDRFSAERPKGSFSTLEIQRTEQGDSAMYLCASSPQDRAILYGYTFGSGTRLTVV.

The CDR3 DNA reads as TGTGCCAGCAGTGTACTAGCGGGGGCGAACAATGAGCAGTTCTTC. This codes for CASSVLAGANNEQFF. The genes are TRBV12-3 or TRBV12-4 and TRBJ2-1; 11 nucleotides line up with TRBD2. The trim removed 5 bases at V and 5 bases at J, leaving 5 bases unmatched. The length of the CDR3 is 15 residues.

In DNA, the CDR3 is TGTGCCAGCAGCGGCCCGGACAGGGAATCTTCTTCACCCCTCCACTTT. Encoded protein: CASSGPDRESSSPLHF. This sequence joins TRBV7-2 and TRBJ1-6, with TRBD1 matching 8 bases. J was trimmed by 9 bases and V by 5 bases; bases with no gene match: 12. The CDR3 consists of 16 residues. From germline, CDR1 is SGHTA and CDR2 FQGNSA.

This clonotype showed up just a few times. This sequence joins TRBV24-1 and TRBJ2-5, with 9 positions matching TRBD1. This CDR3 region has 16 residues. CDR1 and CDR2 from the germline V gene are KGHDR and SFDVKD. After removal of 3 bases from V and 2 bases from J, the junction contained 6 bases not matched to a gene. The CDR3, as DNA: TGTGCCACCAGTGATACTCCGGGACAGGGACAAGAGACCCAGTACTTC. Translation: CATSDTPGQGQETQYF.

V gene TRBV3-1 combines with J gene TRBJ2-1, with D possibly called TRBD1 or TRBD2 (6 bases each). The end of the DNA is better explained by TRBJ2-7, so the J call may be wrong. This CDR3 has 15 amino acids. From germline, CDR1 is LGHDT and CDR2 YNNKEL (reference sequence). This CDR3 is CASSPGAYSYNEQYF. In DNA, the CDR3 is TGTGCCAGCAGCCCGGGGGCCTATTCCTACAATGAGCAGTACTTC.

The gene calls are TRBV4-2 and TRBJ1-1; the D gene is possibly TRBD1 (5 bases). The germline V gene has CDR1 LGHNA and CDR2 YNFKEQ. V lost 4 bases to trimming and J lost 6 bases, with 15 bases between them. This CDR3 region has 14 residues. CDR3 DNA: TGTGCCAGCAGCCCCTCCCAGGGCTGGGCTGAAGCTTTCTTT. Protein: CASSPSQGWAEAFF.

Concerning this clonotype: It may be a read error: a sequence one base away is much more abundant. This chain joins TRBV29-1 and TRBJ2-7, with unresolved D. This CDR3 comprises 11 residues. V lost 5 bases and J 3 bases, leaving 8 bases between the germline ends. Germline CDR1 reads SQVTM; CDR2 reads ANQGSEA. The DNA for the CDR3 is TGCAGCGTTCGGGCCTGCTACGAGCAGTACTTC. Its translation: CSVRACYEQYF.

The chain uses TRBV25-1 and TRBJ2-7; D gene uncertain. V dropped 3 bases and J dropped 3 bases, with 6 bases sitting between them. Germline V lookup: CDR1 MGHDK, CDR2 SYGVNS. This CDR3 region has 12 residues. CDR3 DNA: TGTGCCAGCAGTGATCAAGGCTACGAGCAGTACTTC. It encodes CASSDQGYEQYF.

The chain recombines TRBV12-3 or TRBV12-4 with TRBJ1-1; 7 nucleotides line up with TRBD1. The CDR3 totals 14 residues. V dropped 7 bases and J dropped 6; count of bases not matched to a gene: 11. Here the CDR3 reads CASTPFRGEAEAFF. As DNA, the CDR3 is TGTGCCAGCACCCCTTTCAGGGGGGAAGCTGAAGCTTTCTTT.

The CDR3 nucleotides are TGCGCCAGCAGGATGGTCGGGGGACCCTACACCTTC. Amino acids: CASRMVGGPYTF. This chain connects TRBV5-1 to TRBJ1-2; D might be TRBD1 (5 bases). Trimming removed 5 bases at V and 10 bases at J, with 15 bases between. Germline CDR1 SGHRS, CDR2 YFSETQ. The CDR3 has 12 residues.

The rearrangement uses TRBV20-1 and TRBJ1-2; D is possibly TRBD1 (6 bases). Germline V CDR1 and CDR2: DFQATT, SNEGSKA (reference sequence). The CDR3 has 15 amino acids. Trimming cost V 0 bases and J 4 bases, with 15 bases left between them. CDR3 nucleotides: TGCAGTGCTAGAGACTACAGGGTAAACTTCTATGGCTACACCTTC. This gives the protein CSARDYRVNFYGYTF.

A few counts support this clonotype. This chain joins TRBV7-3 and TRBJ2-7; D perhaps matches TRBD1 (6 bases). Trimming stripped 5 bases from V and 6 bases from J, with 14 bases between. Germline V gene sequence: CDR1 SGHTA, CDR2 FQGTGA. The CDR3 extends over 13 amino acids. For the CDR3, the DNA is TGTGCCAGCAGCCCACACAGGGATTCCGAGCAGTACTTC. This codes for CASSPHRDSEQYF.

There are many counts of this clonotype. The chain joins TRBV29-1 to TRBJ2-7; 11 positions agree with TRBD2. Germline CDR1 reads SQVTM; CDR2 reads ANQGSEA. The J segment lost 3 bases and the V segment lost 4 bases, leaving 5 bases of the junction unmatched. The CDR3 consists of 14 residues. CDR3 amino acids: CSVVLGLADYEQYF. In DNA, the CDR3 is TGCAGCGTTGTACTGGGACTAGCGGACTACGAGCAGTACTTC.

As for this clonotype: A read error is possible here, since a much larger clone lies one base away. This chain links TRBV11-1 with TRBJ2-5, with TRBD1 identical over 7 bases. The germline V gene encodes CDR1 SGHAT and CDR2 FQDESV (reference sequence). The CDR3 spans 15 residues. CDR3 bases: TGTGCCGGCAGCTTCCGACAGGGACCATGGGAGACCCAGTACTTC. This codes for CAGSFRQGPWETQYF.

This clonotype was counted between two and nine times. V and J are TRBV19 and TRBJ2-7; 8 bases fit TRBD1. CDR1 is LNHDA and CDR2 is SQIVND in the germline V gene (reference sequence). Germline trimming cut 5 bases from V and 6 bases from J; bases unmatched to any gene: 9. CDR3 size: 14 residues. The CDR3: CASSPTGEAREQYF. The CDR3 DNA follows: TGTGCCAGTAGTCCGACAGGGGAAGCGCGCGAGCAGTACTTC.

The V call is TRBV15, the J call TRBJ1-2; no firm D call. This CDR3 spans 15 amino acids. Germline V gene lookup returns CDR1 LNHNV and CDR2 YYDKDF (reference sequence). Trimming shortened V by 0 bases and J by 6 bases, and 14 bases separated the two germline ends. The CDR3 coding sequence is TGTGCCACCAGCAGAGATCCCGCGGGGAGGGATGGCTACACCTTC. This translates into CATSRDPAGRDGYTF.

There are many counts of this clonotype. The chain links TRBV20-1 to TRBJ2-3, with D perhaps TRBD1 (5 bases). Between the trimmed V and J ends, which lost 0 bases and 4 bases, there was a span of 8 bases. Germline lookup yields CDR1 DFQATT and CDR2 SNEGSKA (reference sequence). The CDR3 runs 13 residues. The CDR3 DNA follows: TGCAGTGCTAGAGATCCCAGGGCAGATACGCAGTATTTT. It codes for CSARDPRADTQYF.